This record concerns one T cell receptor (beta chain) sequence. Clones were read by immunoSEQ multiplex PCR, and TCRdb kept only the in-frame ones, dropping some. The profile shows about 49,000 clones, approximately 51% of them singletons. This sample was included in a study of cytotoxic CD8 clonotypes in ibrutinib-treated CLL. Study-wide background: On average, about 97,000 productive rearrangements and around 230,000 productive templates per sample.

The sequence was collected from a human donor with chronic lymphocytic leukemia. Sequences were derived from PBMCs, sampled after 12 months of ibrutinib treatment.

CDR3 loop: CASSMRQGAIYEQYF. CDR3 DNA sequence: TGTGCCAGTAGTATGCGACAGGGGGCGATCTACGAGCAGTACTTC. The chain recombines TRBV19 with TRBJ2-7; TRBD1 agrees at 10 bases. V lost 3 bases, J lost 3 bases, and 5 bases stayed unmatched. The CDR3 extends over 15 amino acids. Germline V gives CDR1 LNHDA, CDR2 SQIVND (reference sequence).